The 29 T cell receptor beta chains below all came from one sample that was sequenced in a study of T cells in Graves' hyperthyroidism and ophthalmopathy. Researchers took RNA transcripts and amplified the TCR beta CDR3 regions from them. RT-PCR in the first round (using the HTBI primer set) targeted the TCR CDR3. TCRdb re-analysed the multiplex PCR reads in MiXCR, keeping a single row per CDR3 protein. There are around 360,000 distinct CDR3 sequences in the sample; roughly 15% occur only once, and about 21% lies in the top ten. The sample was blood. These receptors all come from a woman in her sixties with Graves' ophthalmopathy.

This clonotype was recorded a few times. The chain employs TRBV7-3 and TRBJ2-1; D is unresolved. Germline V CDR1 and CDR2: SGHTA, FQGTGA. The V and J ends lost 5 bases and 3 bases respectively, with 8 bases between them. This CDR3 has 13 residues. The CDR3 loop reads CASSLRDYNEQFF. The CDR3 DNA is TGTGCCAGCAGCCTTAGGGACTACAATGAGCAGTTCTTC.

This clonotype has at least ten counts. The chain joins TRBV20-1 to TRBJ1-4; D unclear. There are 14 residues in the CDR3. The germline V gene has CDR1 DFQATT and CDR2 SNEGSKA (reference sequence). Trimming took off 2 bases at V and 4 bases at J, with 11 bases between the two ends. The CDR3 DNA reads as TGCAGTGCTAGACTAGCCGCCAGTAATGAAAAACTGTTTTTT. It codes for CSARLAASNEKLFF.

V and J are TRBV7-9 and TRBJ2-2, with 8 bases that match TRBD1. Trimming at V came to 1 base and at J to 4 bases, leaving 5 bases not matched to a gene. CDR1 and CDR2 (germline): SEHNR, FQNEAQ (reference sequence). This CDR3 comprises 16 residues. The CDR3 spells CASSLDPGGVTGELFF. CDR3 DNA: TGTGCCAGCAGCTTAGATCCAGGGGGCGTCACCGGGGAGCTGTTTTTT.

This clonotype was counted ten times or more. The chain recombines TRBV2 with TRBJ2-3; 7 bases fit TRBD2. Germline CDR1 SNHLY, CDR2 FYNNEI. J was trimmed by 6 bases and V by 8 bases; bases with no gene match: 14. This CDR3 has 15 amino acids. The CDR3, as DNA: TGTGCCAGCGAGTTCGGCGGGAGCGTCTGGGATACGCAGTATTTT. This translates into CASEFGGSVWDTQYF.

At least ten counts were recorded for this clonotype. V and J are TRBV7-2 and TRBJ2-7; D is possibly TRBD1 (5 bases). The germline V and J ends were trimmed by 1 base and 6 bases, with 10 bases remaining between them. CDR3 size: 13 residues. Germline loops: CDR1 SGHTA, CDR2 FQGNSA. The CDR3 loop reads CASSLVQGTEQYF. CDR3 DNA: TGTGCCAGCAGCTTAGTGCAGGGAACCGAGCAGTACTTC.

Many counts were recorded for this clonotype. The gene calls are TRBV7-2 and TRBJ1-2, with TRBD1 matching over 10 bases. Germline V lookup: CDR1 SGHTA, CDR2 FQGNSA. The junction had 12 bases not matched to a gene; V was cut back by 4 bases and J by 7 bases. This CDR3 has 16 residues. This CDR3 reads CASSSQTGTGDRGYTF. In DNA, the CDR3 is TGTGCCAGCAGCTCTCAGACCGGGACAGGGGACCGTGGCTACACCTTC.

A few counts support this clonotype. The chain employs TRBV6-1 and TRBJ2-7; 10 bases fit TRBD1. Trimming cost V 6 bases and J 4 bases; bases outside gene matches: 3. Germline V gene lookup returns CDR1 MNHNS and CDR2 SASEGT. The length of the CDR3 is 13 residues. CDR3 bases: TGTGCCAGCAGGCGGGACAGGGGATACGAGCAGTACTTC. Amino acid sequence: CASRRDRGYEQYF.

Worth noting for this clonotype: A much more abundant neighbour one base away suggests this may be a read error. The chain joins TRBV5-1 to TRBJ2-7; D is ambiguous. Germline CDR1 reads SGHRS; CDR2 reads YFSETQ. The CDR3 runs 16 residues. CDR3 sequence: CASSLEGRVLVDDQYF. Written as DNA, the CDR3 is TGCGCCAGCAGCTTGGAAGGCCGGGTGCTCGTGGACGACCAGTACTTC.

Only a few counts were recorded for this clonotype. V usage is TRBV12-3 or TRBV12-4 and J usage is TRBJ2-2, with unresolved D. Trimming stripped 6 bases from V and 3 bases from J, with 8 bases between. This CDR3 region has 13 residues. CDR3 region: CASSTSHTGELFF. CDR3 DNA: TGTGCCAGCAGCACGTCCCACACCGGGGAGCTGTTTTTT.

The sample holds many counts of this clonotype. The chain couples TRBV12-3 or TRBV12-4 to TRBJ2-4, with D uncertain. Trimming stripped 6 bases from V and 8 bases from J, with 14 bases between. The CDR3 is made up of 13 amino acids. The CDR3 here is CASRLGIRDIQYF. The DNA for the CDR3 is TGTGCCAGCAGACTGGGCATTCGAGACATTCAGTACTTC.

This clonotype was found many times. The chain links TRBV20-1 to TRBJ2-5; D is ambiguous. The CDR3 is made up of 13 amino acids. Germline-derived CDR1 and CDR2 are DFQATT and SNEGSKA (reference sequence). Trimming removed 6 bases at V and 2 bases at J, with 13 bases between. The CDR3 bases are TGCAGTGCGGCCCGGAGCAGTCAAGAGACCCAGTACTTC. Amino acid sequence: CSAARSSQETQYF.

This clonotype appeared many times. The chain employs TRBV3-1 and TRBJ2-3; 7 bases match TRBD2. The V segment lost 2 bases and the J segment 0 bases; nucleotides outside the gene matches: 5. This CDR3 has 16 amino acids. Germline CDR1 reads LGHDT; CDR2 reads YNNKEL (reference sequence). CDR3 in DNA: TGTGCCAGCAGCCAACCTAGCGGATCTAGCACAGATACGCAGTATTTT. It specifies CASSQPSGSSTDTQYF.

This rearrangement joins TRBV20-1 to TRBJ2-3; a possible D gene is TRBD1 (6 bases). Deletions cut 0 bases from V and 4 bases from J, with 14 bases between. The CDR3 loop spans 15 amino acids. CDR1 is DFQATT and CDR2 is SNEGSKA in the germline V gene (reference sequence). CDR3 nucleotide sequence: TGCAGTGCTAGAGAATTCATCTGGGGGCCAGATACGCAGTATTTT. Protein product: CSAREFIWGPDTQYF.

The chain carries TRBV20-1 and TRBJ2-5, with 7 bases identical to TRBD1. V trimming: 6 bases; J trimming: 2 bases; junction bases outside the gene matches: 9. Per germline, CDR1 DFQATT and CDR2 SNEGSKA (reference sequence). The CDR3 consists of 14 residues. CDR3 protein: CSALDRLSQETQYF. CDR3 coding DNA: TGCAGTGCCTTGGACAGGCTCTCGCAAGAGACCCAGTACTTC.

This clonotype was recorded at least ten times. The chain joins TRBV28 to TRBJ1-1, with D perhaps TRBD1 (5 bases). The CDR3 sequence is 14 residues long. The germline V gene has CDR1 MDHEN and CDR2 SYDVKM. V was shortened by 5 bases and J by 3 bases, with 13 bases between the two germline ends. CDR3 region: CASSTTPRDTEAFF. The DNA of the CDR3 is TGTGCCAGCAGTACTACCCCCAGGGACACTGAAGCTTTCTTT.

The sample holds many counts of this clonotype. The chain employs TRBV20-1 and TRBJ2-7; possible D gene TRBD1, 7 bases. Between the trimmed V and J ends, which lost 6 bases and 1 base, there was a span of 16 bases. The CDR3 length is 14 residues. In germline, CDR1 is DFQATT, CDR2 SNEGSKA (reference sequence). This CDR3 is CSAEGQGGSYEQYF. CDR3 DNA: TGCAGTGCCGAGGGCCAGGGGGGTTCCTACGAGCAGTACTTC.

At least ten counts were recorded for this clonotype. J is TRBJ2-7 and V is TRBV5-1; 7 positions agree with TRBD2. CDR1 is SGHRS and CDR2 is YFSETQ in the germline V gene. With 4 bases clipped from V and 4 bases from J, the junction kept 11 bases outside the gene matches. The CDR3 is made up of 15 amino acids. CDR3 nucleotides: TGCGCCAGCAGCCCGACTGAGCGGGAAGGGTACGAGCAGTACTTC. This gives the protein CASSPTEREGYEQYF. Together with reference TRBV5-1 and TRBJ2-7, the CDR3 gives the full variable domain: KAGVTQTPRYLIKTRGQQVTLSCSPISGHRSVSWYQQTPGQGLQFLFEYFSETQRNKGNFPGRFSGRQFSNSRSEMNVSTLELGDSALYLCASSPTEREGYEQYFGPGTRLTVT.

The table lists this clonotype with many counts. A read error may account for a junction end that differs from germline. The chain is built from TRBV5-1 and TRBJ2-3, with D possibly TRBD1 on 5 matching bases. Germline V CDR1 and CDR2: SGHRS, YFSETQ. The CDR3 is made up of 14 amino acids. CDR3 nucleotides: TGTGCCAGCAGTTTAGAGTCAGGGACAGATACGCAGTATTTT. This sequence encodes CASSLESGTDTQYF. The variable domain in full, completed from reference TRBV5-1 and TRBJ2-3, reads KAGVTQTPRYLIKTRGQQVTLSCSPISGHRSVSWYQQTPGQGLQFLFEYFSETQRNKGNFPGRFSGRQFSNSRSEMNVSTLELGDSALYLCASSLESGTDTQYFGPGTRLTVL.

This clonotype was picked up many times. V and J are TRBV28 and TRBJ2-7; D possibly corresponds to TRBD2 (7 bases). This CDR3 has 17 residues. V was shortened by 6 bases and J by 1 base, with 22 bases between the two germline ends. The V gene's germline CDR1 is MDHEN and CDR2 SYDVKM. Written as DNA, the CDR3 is TGTGCCAGCAGAGTGGGAGGTGGTGGGAGGGGGTCCTACGAGCAGTACTTC. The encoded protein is CASRVGGGGRGSYEQYF.

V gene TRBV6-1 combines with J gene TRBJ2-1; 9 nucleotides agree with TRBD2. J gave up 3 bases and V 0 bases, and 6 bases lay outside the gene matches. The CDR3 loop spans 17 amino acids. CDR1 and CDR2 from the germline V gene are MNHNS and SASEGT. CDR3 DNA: TGTGCCAGCAGTGAAGCTAGCGCGGGAGGGCTCTACAATGAGCAGTTCTTC. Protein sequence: CASSEASAGGLYNEQFF.

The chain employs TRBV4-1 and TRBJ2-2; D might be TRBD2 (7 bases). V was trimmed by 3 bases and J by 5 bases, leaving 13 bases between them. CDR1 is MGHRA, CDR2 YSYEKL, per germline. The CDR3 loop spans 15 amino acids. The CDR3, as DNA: TGCGCCAGCAGCCAGGGGGGGCGGGGAACCGGGGAGCTGTTTTTT. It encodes CASSQGGRGTGELFF.

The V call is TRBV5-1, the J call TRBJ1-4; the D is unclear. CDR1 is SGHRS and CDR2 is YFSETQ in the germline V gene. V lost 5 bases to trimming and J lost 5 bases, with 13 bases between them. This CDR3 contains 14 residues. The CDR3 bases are TGCGCCAGCAGAAGAGAGGGATTAAATGAAAAACTGTTTTTT. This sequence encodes CASRREGLNEKLFF.

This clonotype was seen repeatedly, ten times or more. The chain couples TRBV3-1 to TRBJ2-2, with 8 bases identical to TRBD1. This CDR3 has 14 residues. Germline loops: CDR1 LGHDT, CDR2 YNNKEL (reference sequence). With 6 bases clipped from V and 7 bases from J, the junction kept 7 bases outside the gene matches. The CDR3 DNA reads TGTGCCAGCAGTGGAAGACAGGGGATCGGGGAGCTGTTTTTT. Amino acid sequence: CASSGRQGIGELFF.

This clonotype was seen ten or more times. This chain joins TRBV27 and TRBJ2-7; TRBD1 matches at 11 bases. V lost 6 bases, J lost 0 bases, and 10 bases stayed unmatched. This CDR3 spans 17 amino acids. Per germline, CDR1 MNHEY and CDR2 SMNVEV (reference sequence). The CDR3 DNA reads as TGTGCCAGCAGCCCCGGGACAGGGGGACCCTACTCCTACGAGCAGTACTTC. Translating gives CASSPGTGGPYSYEQYF.

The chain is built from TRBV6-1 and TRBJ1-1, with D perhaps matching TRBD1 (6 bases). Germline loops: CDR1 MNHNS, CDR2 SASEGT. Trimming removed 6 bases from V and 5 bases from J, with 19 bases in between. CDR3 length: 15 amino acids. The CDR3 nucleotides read TGTGCCAGCAGCGCAGGGGCCGCCGGGAAAACTGAAGCTTTCTTT. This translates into CASSAGAAGKTEAFF.

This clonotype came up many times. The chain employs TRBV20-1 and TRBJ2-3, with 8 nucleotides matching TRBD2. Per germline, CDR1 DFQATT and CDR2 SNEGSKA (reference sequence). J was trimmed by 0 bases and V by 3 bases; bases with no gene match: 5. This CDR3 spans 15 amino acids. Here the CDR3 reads CSASLLAASTDTQYF. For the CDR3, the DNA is TGCAGTGCTAGCCTACTAGCGGCTAGCACAGATACGCAGTATTTT.

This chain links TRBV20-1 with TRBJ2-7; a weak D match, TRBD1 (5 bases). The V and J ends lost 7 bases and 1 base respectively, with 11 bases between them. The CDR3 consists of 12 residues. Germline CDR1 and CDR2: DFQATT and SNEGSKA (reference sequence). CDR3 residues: CSVERQSYEQYF. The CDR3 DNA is TGCAGTGTTGAGAGACAGTCCTACGAGCAGTACTTC.

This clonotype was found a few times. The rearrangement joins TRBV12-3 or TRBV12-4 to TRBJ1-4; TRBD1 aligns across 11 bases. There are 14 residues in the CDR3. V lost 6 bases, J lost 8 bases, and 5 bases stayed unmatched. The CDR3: CASSTGTGGEKLFF. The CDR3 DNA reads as TGTGCCAGCAGCACCGGGACAGGGGGGGAAAAACTGTTTTTT.

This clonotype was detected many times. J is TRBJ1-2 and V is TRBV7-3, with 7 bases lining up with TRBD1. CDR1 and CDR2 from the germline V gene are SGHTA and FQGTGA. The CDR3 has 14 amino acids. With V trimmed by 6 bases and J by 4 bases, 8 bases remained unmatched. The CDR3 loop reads CASSLQGQGYGYTF. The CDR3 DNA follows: TGTGCCAGCAGTTTACAGGGGCAAGGCTATGGCTACACCTTC.